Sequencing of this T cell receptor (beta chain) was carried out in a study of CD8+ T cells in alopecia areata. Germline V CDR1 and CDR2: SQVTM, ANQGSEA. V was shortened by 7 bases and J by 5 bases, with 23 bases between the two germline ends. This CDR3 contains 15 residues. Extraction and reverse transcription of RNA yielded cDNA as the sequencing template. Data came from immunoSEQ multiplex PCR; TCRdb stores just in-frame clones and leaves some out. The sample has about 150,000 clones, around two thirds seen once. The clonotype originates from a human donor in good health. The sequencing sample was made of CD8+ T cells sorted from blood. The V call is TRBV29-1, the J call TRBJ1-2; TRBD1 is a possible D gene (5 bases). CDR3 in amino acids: CSASTRLTETYGYTF. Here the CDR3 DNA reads TGCAGCGCTTCAACCCGACTGACAGAAACGTATGGCTACACCTTC.